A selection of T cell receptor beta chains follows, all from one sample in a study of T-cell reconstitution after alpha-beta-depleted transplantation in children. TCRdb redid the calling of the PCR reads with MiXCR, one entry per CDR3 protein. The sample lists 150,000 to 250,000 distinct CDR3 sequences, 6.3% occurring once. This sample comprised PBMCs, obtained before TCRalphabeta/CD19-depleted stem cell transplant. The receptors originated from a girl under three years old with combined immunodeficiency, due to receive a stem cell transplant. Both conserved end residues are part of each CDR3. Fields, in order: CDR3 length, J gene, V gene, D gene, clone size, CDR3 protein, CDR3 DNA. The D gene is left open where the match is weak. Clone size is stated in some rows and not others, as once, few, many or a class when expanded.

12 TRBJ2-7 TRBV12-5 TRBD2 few CASSGGRYEQYF TGTGCTAGTTCGGGGGGGCGGTACGAGCAGTACTTC
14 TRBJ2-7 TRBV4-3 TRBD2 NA CASSHGLAFDEQYF TGCGCCAGCAGCCATGGACTAGCGTTCGACGAGCAGTACTTC
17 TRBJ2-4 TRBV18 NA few CASSPDRGGAAKNIQYF TGTGCCAGCTCACCGGATCGAGGGGGGGCCGCCAAAAACATTCAGTACTTC
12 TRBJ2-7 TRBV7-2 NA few CASRNRAGEQYF TGTGCCAGCAGGAACCGAGCCGGGGAGCAGTACTTC
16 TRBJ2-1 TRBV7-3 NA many CASSPASLSSYNEQFF TGTGCCAGCAGCCCAGCGAGCTTGAGCTCCTACAATGAGCAGTTCTTC
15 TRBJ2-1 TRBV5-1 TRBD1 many CASSFRDRGIDEQFF TGCGCCAGCAGCTTCCGGGACAGGGGGATAGATGAGCAGTTCTTC
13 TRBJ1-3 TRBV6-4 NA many CASSSNPGNTIYF TGTGCCAGCAGTTCTAATCCTGGAAACACCATATATTTT
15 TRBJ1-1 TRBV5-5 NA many CASSLGLLQVREAFF TGTGCCAGCAGCTTGGGCTTGCTTCAGGTTCGCGAAGCTTTCTTT
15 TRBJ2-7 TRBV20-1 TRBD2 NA CSARGLAGSSYEQYF TGCAGTGCTAGGGGACTAGCGGGGAGTTCCTACGAGCAGTACTTC
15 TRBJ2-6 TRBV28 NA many CASSFSGEGANVLTF TGTGCCAGCAGTTTTTCCGGGGAAGGGGCCAACGTCCTGACTTTC
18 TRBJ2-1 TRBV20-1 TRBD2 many CSAKTWLAGRPRGNEQFF TGCAGTGCCAAGACGTGGCTAGCGGGGCGCCCACGGGGAAATGAGCAGTTCTTC
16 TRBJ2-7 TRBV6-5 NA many CASSYSKEQGPYEQYF TGTGCCAGCAGTTACTCTAAAGAACAGGGACCCTACGAGCAGTACTTC
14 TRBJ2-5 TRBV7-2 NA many CASSFEHRSETQYF TGTGCCAGCAGCTTCGAGCACAGGTCCGAGACCCAGTACTTC
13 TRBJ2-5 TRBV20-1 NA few CSARSWGQETQYF TGCAGTGCTAGAAGCTGGGGTCAAGAGACCCAGTACTTC
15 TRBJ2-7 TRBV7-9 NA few CASSQQRQGGNEQYF TGTGCCAGCAGTCAACAGCGACAGGGAGGAAACGAGCAGTACTTC
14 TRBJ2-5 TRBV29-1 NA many CSVEDFSTLETQYF TGCAGCGTTGAAGATTTTTCCACTTTAGAGACCCAGTACTTC
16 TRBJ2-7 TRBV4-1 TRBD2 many CASSQDGLAGRYEQYF TGCGCCAGCAGCCAAGATGGACTAGCGGGACGCTACGAGCAGTACTTC
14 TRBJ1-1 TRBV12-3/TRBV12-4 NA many CASSLFRGNTEAFF TGTGCCAGCAGTTTATTTCGGGGGAACACTGAAGCTTTCTTT
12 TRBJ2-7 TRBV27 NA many CASGGLSYEQYF TGTGCCAGCGGGGGGCTTTCCTACGAGCAGTACTTC
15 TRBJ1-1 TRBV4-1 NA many CASSQDRSWATEAFF TGCGCCAGCAGCCAAGATCGGAGTTGGGCCACTGAAGCTTTCTTT
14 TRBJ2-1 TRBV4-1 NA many CASSQVPLANEQFF TGCGCCAGCAGCCAAGTTCCACTAGCCAATGAGCAGTTCTTC
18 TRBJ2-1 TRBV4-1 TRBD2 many CASSQSVLSGDSYNEQFF TGCGCCAGCAGCCAAAGCGTCCTAAGCGGGGACTCCTACAATGAGCAGTTCTTC
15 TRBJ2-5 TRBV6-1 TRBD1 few CASSSGTGGQETQYF TGTGCCAGCAGTAGCGGGACAGGGGGCCAAGAGACCCAGTACTTC
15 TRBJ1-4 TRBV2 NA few CASSGTRGIGEKLFF TGTGCCAGCAGTGGAACCAGGGGCATCGGAGAAAAACTGTTTTTT
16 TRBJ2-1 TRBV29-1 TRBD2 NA CSVSGRVSTTNNEQFF TGCAGCGTTTCGGGGAGGGTAAGCACGACTAACAATGAGCAGTTCTTC
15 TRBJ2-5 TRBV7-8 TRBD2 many CASSLPAGDQETQYF TGTGCCAGCAGCTTACCAGCGGGGGATCAAGAGACCCAGTACTTC
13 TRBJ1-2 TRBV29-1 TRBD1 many CSVEVGTVYGYTF TGCAGCGTTGAGGTCGGGACAGTGTATGGCTACACCTTC
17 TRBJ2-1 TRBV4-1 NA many CASSQEVGVSSYNEQFF TGCGCCAGCAGCCAAGAGGTGGGGGTAAGCTCCTACAATGAGCAGTTCTTC
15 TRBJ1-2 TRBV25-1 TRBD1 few CATQGLEGWDSGYTF TGTGCCACACAGGGGTTAGAGGGATGGGATTCGGGCTACACCTTC
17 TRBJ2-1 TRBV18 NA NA CASSNLIYGSSYNEQFF TGTGCCAGCTCGAATTTAATCTATGGGAGCTCCTACAATGAGCAGTTCTTC
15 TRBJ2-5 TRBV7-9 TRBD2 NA CASSRTSGAKETQYF TGTGCCAGCAGCAGAACTAGCGGGGCTAAAGAGACCCAGTACTTC
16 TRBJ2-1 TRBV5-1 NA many CASSLVGPSSYNEQFF TGCGCCAGCAGCTTGGTTGGCCCCAGCTCCTACAATGAGCAGTTCTTC
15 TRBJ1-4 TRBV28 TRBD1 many CASSLLQGAREKLFF TGTGCCAGCAGTCTACTACAGGGGGCGAGGGAAAAACTGTTTTTT
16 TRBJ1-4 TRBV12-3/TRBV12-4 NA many CASSLAWSRRGEKLFF TGTGCCAGCAGTTTAGCGTGGAGTCGTCGGGGTGAAAAACTGTTTTTT
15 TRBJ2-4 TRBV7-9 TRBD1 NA CASSIGQGSFNIQYF TGTGCCAGCAGCATAGGACAGGGTAGTTTCAACATTCAGTACTTC
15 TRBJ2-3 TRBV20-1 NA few CSARDPAGATDTQYF TGCAGTGCTAGAGATCCTGCGGGGGCCACAGATACGCAGTATTTT
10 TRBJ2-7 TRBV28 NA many CASSNYEQYF TGTGCCAGCAGTAACTACGAGCAGTACTTC
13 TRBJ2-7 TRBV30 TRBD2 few CAWSGAGGREQYF TGTGCCTGGAGCGGTGCGGGGGGTCGCGAGCAGTACTTC
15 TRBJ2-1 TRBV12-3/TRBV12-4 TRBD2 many CASNRPGTSNGEQFF TGTGCCAGCAACCGACCCGGGACTAGCAACGGTGAGCAGTTCTTC
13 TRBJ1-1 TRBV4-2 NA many CASSDSENTEAFF TGTGCCAGCAGCGACTCAGAGAACACTGAAGCTTTCTTT
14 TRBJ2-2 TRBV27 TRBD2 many CASKLAGYTGELFF TGTGCCAGCAAGCTAGCGGGTTACACCGGGGAGCTGTTTTTT